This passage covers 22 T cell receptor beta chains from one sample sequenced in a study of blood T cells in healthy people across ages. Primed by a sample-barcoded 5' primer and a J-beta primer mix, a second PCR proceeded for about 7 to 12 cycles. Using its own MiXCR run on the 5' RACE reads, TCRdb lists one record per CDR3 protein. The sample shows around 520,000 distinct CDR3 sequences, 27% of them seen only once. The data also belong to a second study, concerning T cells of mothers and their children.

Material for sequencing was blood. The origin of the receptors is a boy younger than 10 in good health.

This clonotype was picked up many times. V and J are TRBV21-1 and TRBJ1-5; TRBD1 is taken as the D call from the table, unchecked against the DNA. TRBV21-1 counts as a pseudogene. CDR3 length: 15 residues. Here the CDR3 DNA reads TGTGCCAGCAGCAGACAGGGGGTCGGCAATCAGCCCCAGCATTTT. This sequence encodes CASSRQGVGNQPQHF.

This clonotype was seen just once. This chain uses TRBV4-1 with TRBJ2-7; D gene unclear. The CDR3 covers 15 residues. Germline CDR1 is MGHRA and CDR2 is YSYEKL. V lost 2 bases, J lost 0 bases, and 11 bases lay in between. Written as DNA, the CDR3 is TGCGCCAGCAGCCAAATGGAACAGTTCTCCTACGAGCAGTACTTC. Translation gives CASSQMEQFSYEQYF.

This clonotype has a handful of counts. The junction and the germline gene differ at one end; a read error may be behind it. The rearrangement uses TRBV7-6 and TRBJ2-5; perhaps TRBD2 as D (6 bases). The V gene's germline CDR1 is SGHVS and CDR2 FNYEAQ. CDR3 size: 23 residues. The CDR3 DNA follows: TGTGCTAGCAGCTCTTACCCCCGGTCCGCGACCGGGACTTCTTATGGCCTTGAAGAGACCCAGTACTTC. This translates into CASSSYPRSATGTSYGLEETQYF.

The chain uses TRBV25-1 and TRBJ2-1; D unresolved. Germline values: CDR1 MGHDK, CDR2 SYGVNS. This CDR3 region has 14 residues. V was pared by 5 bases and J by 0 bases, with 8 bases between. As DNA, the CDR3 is TGTGCCAGCAGTTATGTAAGCTCCTACAATGAGCAGTTCTTC. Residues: CASSYVSSYNEQFF.

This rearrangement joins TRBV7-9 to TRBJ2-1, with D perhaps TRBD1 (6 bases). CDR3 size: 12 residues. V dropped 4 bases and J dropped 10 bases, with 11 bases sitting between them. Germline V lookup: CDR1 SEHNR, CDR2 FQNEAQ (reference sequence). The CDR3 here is CASSSQRGEQFF. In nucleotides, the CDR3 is TGTGCCAGCAGCTCCCAAAGGGGGGAGCAGTTCTTC.

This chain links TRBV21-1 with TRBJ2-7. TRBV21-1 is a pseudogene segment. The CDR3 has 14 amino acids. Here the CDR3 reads CASSKREEPLEQYF. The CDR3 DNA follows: TGTGCCAGCAGCAAGCGGGAGGAACCCCTCGAGCAGTACTTC.

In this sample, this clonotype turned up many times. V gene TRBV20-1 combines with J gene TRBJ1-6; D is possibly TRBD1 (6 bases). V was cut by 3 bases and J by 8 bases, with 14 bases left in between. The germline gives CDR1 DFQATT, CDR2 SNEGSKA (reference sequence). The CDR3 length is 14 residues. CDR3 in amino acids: CSARASGAHSPLHF. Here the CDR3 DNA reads TGCAGTGCTAGGGCCTCAGGGGCGCATTCACCCCTCCACTTT.

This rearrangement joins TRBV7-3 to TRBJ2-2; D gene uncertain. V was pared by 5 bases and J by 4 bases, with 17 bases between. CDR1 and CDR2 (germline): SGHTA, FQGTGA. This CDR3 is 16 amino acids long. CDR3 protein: CASSLHSGHGTGELFF. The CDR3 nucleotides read TGTGCCAGCAGCCTTCATAGTGGGCATGGCACCGGGGAGCTGTTTTTT.

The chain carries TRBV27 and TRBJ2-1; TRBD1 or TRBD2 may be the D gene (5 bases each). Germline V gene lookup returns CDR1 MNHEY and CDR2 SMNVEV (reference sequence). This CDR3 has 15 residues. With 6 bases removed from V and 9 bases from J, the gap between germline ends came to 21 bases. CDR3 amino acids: CASSPRDRRLVEQFF. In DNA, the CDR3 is TGTGCCAGCAGCCCTAGGGACCGAAGGCTTGTTGAGCAGTTCTTC.

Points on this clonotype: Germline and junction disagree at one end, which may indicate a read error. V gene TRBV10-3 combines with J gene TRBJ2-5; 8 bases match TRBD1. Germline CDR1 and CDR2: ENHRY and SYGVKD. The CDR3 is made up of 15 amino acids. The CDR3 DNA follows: TGTGCCATCAGTGCACCGGACAGGGAGAGGGAGACCCAGTGCTTC. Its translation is CAISAPDRERETQCF.

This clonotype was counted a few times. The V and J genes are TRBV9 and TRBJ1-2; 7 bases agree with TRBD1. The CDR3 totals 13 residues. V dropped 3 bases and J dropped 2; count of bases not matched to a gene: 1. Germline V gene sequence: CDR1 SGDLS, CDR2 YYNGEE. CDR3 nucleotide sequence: TGTGCCAGCAGCGGGGGACAGAACTATGGCTACACCTTC. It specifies CASSGGQNYGYTF.

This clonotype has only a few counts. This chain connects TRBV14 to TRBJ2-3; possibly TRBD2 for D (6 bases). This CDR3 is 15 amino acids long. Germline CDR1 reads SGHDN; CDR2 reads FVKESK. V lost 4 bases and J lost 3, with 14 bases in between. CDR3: CASSLDGGNTDTQYF. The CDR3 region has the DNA TGTGCCAGCAGCCTAGACGGCGGGAATACAGATACGCAGTATTTT.

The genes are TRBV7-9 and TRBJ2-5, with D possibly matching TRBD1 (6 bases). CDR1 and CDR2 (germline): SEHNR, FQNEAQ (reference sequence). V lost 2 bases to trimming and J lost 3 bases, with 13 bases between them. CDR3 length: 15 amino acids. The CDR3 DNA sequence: TGTGCCAGCAGCTTACAGGGGACACCTAAAGAGACCCAGTACTTC. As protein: CASSLQGTPKETQYF.

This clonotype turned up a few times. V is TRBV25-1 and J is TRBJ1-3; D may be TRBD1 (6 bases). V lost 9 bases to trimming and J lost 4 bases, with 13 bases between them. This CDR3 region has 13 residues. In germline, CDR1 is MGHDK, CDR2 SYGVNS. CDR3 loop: CASSDRRGNTIYF. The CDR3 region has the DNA TGTGCCAGTTCCGACAGGAGGGGAAACACCATATATTTT.

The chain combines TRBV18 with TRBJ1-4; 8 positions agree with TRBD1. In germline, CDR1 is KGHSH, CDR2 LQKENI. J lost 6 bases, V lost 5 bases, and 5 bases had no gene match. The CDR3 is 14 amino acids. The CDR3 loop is CASSEDRADEKLFF. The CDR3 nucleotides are TGTGCCAGCTCAGAGGACAGGGCTGATGAAAAACTGTTTTTT. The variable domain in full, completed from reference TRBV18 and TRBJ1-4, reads NAGVMQNPRHLVRRRGQEARLRCSPMKGHSHVYWYRQLPEEGLKFMVYLQKENIIDESGMPKERFSAEFPKEGPSILRIQQVVRGDSAAYFCASSEDRADEKLFFGSGTQLSVL.

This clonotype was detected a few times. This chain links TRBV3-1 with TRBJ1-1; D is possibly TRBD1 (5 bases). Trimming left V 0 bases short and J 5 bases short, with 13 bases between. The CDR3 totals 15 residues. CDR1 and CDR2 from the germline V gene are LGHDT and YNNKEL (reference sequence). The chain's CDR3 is CASSQDQGSGTEAFF. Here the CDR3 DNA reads TGTGCCAGCAGCCAAGATCAGGGAAGTGGAACTGAAGCTTTCTTT. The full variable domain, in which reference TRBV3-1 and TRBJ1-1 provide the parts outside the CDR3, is DTAVSQTPKYLVTQMGNDKSIKCEQNLGHDTMYWYKQDSKKFLKIMFSYNNKELIINETVPNRFSPKSPDKAHLNLHINSLELGDSAVYFCASSQDQGSGTEAFFGQGTRLTVV.

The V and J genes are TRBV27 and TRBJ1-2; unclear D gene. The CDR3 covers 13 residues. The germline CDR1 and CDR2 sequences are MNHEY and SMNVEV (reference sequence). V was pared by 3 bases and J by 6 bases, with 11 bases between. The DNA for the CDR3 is TGTGCCAGCAGTTTTATCGGGATGGATGGCTACACCTTC. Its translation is CASSFIGMDGYTF.

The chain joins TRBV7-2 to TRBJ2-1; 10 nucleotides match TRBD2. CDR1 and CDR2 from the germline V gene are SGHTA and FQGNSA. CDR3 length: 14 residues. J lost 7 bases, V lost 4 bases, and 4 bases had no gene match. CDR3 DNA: TGTGCCAGCAGCTCGGGACTAGCGTCGAATGAGCAGTTCTTC. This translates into CASSSGLASNEQFF.

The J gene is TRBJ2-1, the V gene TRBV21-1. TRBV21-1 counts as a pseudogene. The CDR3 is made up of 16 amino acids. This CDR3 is CASSRLLTSSYNEQFF. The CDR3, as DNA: TGTGCCAGCAGCAGGCTACTAACTTCATCCTACAATGAGCAGTTCTTC.

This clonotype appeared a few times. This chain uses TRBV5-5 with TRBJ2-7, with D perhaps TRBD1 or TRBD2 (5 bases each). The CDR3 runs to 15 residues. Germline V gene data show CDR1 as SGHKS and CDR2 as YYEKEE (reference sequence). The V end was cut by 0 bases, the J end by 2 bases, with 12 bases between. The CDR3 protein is CASSLGVQGPYEQYF. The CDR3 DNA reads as TGTGCCAGCAGCTTGGGGGTTCAGGGACCCTACGAGCAGTACTTC.

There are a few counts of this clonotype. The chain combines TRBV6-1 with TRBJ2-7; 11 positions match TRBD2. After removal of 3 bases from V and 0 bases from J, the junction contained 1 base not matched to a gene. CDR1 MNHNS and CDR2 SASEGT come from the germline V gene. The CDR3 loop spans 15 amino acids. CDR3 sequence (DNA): TGTGCCAGCAGTGACGGACTAGCGGGCTCCTACGAGCAGTACTTC. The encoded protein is CASSDGLAGSYEQYF.

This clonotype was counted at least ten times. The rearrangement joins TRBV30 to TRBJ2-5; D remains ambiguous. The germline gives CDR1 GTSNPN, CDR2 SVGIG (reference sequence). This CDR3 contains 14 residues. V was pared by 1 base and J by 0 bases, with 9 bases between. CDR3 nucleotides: TGTGCCTGGAGTGAAAGGCAGAACCAAGAGACCCAGTACTTC. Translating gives CAWSERQNQETQYF.